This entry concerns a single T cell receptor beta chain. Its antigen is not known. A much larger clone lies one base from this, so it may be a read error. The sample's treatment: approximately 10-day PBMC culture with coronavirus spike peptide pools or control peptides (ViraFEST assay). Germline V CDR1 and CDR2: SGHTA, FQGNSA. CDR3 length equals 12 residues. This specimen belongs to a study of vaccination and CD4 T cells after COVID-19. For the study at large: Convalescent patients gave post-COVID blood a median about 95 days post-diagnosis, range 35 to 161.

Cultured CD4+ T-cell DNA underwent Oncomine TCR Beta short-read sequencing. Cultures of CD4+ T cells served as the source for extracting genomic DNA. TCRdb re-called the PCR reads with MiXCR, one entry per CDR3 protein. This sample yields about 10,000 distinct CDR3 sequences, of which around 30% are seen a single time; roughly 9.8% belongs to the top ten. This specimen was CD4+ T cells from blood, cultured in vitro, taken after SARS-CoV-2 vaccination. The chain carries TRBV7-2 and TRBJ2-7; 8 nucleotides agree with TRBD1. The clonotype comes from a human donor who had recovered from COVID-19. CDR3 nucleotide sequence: TGTGCCAGCAGCTCGACAGGGGTTGAGCGGTACTTC. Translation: CASSSTGVERYF.